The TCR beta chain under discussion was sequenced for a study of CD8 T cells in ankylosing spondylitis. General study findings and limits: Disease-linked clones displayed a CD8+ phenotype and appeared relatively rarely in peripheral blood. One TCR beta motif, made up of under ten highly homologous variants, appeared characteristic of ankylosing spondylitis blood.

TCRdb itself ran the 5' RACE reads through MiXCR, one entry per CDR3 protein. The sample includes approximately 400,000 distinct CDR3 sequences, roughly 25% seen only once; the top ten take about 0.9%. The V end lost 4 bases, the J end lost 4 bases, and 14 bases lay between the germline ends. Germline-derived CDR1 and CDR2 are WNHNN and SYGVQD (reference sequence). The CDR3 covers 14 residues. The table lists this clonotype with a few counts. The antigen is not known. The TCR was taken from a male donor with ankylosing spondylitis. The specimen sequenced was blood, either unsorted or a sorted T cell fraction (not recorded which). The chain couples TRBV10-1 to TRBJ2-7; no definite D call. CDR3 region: CASSGSDTPYEQYF. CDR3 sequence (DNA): TGCGCCAGCAGTGGGAGTGATACCCCATACGAGCAGTACTTC.